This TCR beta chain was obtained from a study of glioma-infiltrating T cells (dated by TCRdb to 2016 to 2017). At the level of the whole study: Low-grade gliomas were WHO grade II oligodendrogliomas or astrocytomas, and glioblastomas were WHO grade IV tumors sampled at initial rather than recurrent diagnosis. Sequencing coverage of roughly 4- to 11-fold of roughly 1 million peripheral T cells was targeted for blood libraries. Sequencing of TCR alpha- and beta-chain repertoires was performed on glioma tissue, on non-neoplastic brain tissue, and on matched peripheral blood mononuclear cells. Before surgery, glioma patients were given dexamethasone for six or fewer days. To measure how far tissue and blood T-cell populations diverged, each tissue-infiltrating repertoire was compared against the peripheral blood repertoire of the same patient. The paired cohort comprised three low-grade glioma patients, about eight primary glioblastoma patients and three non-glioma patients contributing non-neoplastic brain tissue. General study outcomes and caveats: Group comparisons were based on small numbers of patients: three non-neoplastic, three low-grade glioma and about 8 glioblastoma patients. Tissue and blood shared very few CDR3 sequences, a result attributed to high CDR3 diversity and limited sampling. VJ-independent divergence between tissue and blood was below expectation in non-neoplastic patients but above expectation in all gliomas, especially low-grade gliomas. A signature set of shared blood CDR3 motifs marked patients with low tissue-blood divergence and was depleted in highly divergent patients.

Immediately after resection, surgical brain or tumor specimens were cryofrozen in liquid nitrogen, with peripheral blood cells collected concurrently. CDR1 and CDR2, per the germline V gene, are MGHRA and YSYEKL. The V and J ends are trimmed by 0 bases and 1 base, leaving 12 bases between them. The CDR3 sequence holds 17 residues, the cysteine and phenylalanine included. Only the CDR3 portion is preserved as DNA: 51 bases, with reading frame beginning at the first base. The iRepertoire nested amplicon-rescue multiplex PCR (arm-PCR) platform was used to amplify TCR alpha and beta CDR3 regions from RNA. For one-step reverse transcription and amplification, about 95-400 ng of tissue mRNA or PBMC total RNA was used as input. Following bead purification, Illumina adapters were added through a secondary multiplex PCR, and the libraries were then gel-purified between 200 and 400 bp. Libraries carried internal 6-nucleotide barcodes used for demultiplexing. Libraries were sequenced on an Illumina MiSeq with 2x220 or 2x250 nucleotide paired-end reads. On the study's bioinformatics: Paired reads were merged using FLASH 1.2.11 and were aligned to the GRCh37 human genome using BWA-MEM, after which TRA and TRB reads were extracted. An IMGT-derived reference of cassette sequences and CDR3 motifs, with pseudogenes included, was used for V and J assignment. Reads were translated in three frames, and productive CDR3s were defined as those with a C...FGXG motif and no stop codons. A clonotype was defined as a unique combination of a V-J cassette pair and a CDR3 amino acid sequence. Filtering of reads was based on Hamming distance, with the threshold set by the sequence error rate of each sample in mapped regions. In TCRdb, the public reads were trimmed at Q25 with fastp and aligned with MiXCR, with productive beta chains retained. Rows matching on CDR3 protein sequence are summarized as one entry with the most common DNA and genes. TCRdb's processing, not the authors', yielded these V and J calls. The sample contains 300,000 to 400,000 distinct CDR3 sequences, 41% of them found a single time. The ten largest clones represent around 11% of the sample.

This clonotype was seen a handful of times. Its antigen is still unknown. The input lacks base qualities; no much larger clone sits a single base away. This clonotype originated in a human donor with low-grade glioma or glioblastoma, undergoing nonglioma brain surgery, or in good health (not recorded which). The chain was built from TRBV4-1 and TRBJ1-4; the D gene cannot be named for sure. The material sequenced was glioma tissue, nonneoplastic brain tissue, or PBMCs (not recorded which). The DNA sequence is TGCGCCAGCAGCCAAGATAGTCCCCGGCGAACTAATGAAAAACTGTTTTTT. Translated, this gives CASSQDSPRRTNEKLFF.